The 25 T cell receptor beta chains below all came from one sample that was sequenced in a study of blood T cell repertoires in COVID-19. Sequencing used immunoSEQ multiplex PCR; TCRdb keeps in-frame clones, though not all of them. Of roughly 520,000 clones in the sample, 88% were seen once. Sequenced: PBMCs or T cells enriched from blood (not recorded which). These TCRs come from a woman aged 40 to 55 who had recovered from COVID-19.

The chain combines TRBV5-1 with TRBJ2-1; D is ambiguous. The germline V gene encodes CDR1 SGHRS and CDR2 YFSETQ. The V end lost 4 bases, the J end lost 0 bases, and 11 bases lay between the germline ends. The CDR3 is 15 amino acids. The CDR3 is CASSGTWSSYNEQFF. The CDR3 region has the DNA TGCGCCAGCAGCGGTACCTGGAGCTCCTACAATGAGCAGTTCTTC.

The gene calls are TRBV10-3 and TRBJ2-7; the match to TRBD2 covers 9 bases. Germline-derived CDR1 and CDR2 are ENHRY and SYGVKD. The ends lost 10 bases at V and 5 bases at J; junction bases unmatched: 12. CDR3 length: 14 residues. The CDR3 sequence is CATRFAREGHEQYF. CDR3 DNA sequence: TGTGCCACCCGGTTTGCGCGGGAGGGGCACGAGCAGTACTTC.

This clone was seen just once. This chain connects TRBV4-2 to TRBJ2-1; 12 nucleotides match TRBD2. CDR3 length: 20 residues. V trimming: 4 bases; J trimming: 7 bases; junction bases outside the gene matches: 20. Germline loops: CDR1 LGHNA, CDR2 YNFKEQ. The CDR3 coding sequence is TGTGCCAGCAGCCCCTTTAGCACGACTAGCGGGAGTTATTTGATTAATGAGCAGTTCTTC. This sequence encodes CASSPFSTTSGSYLINEQFF.

The gene calls are TRBV28 and TRBJ2-7; D possibly corresponds to TRBD2 (6 bases). Germline CDR1 reads MDHEN; CDR2 reads SYDVKM. V was cut by 5 bases and J by 6 bases, with 11 bases left in between. The CDR3 extends over 12 amino acids. CDR3 amino acids: CASSVAVGEQYF. The DNA for the CDR3 is TGTGCCAGCAGTGTAGCGGTCGGCGAGCAGTACTTC.

CDR3 in amino acids: CSVETKQGDYGYTF. The CDR3 DNA reads as TGCAGCGTTGAAACAAAACAGGGGGACTATGGCTACACCTTC. The rearrangement links TRBV29-1 to TRBJ1-2; 8 bases line up with TRBD1. Trimming took 2 bases from V and 3 from J; bases not matched to a gene: 5. There are 14 residues in the CDR3. Per germline, CDR1 SQVTM and CDR2 ANQGSEA.

The CDR3 protein is CATSDLLLRNEQFF. The CDR3 nucleotides read TGTGCCACCAGTGACCTACTACTACGCAATGAGCAGTTCTTC. The gene calls are TRBV24-1 and TRBJ2-1; D unclear. V was pared by 4 bases and J by 6 bases, with 12 bases between. The CDR3 sequence is 14 residues long. Germline lookup yields CDR1 KGHDR and CDR2 SFDVKD.

J is TRBJ2-2 and V is TRBV28; 9 nucleotides line up with TRBD1. Germline V gene data show CDR1 as MDHEN and CDR2 as SYDVKM. There are 14 residues in the CDR3. Trimming at V came to 6 bases and at J to 6 bases, leaving 5 bases not matched to a gene. CDR3 region: CASSLTGGAGELFF. DNA of the CDR3: TGTGCCAGCAGCCTTACAGGGGGCGCCGGGGAGCTGTTTTTT.

The chain carries TRBV7-2 and TRBJ2-3, with 7 bases identical to TRBD2. This CDR3 region has 16 residues. CDR1 is SGHTA and CDR2 is FQGNSA in the germline V gene. V trimming: 6 bases; J trimming: 3 bases; junction bases outside the gene matches: 12. CDR3 sequence reads: CASRGGRTGGTDTQYF. The CDR3 region has the DNA TGTGCCAGCAGGGGAGGACGGACGGGAGGAACAGATACGCAGTATTTT.

This clone appeared a few times. The rearrangement joins TRBV11-2 to TRBJ1-2; 7 bases fit TRBD1. V shed 0 bases, J shed 6 bases, and the junction held 16 bases outside the gene matches. Looked up from germline, CDR1 is SGHAT and CDR2 is FQNNGV. CDR3 size: 18 residues. CDR3 sequence reads: CASSLDPYTRQGSNGYTF. DNA of the CDR3: TGTGCCAGCAGCTTAGATCCATATACCCGACAGGGAAGTAATGGCTACACCTTC.

The genes are TRBV7-9 and TRBJ1-6; 10 bases map to TRBD1. The ends lost 5 bases at V and 6 bases at J; junction bases unmatched: 7. Germline V CDR1 and CDR2: SEHNR, FQNEAQ (reference sequence). The CDR3 spans 16 residues. The CDR3 nucleotides are TGTGCCAGCAGCCGGCCCAGACAGGGGGCTAATTCACCCCTCCACTTT. Amino acid sequence: CASSRPRQGANSPLHF.

This sequence joins TRBV27 and TRBJ1-6; D unclear. The V gene's germline CDR1 is MNHEY and CDR2 SMNVEV (reference sequence). V lost 3 bases and J 9 bases, leaving 9 bases between the germline ends. The CDR3 length is 13 residues. CDR3 DNA: TGTGCCAGCAGTTTGATGATGAGTTCACCCCTCCACTTT. Its protein product is CASSLMMSSPLHF.

This clone was seen a handful of times. This sequence joins TRBV6-5 and TRBJ1-4; tentative D call: TRBD1 (5 bases). The CDR3 contains 15 residues. CDR1 and CDR2 from the germline V gene are MNHEY and SVGAGI. Trimming took off 4 bases at V and 8 bases at J, with 17 bases between the two ends. For the CDR3, the DNA is TGTGCCAGCAGTTGGCGCTTGGGGCGGAACGAAAAACTGTTTTTT. The encoded protein is CASSWRLGRNEKLFF.

The sample holds a few counts of this clone. The chain uses TRBV29-1 and TRBJ1-4; D unclear. The CDR3 spans 15 residues. The germline CDR1 and CDR2 sequences are SQVTM and ANQGSEA. V was shortened by 5 bases and J by 0 bases, with 13 bases between the two germline ends. The CDR3 nucleotides are TGCAGCGTTCAACCCCCAGGCGCAACTAATGAAAAACTGTTTTTT. Protein: CSVQPPGATNEKLFF.

The chain joins TRBV7-2 to TRBJ1-6; 7 bases fit TRBD1. CDR1 and CDR2 (germline): SGHTA, FQGNSA. V lost 4 bases to trimming and J lost 14 bases; unmatched junction nucleotides: 14. The CDR3 has 15 amino acids. The CDR3 protein is CASSSTGTDQPALHF. In nucleotides, the CDR3 is TGTGCCAGCAGCTCGACCGGGACAGACCAACCGGCCCTCCACTTT.

The chain uses TRBV4-1 and TRBJ2-1, with 7 bases that match TRBD2. J lost 9 bases, V lost 3 bases, and 17 bases had no gene match. Germline CDR1 is MGHRA and CDR2 is YSYEKL. The CDR3 is 17 residues long. CDR3: CASSHAPRGGREGEQFF. Written as DNA, the CDR3 is TGCGCCAGCAGCCATGCCCCTCGGGGCGGGAGAGAGGGTGAGCAGTTCTTC.

The chain carries TRBV29-1 and TRBJ1-2; D is unresolved. V was cut by 3 bases and J by 2 bases, with 16 bases left in between. The CDR3 runs 15 residues. The V gene's germline CDR1 is SQVTM and CDR2 ANQGSEA. The CDR3 DNA follows: TGCAGCGTTGAGGTGCCTTTGGGCCCCAACTATGGCTACACCTTC. This gives the protein CSVEVPLGPNYGYTF. Combining the CDR3 with reference TRBV29-1 and TRBJ1-2 gives the whole variable domain SAVISQKPSRDICQRGTSLTIQCQVDSQVTMMFWYRQQPGQSLTLIATANQGSEATYESGFVIDKFPISRPNLTFSTLTVSNMSPEDSSIYLCSVEVPLGPNYGYTFGSGTRLTVV.

V gene TRBV5-6 combines with J gene TRBJ2-2; D perhaps matches TRBD2 (6 bases). CDR1 is SGHDT, CDR2 YYEEEE, per germline. The CDR3 loop spans 14 amino acids. Trimming took 4 bases from V and 5 from J, leaving 12 bases between them. CDR3 amino acids: CASSRREKTGELFF. The CDR3 region has the DNA TGTGCCAGCAGCCGGCGGGAAAAGACCGGGGAGCTGTTTTTT.

The V call is TRBV27, the J call TRBJ1-2; no definite D call. The CDR3 loop spans 19 amino acids. CDR1 is MNHEY, CDR2 SMNVEV, per germline (reference sequence). V lost 3 bases to trimming and J lost 2 bases, with 25 bases between them. CDR3 sequence: CASSFGRSRMGGRNYGYTF. CDR3 nucleotide sequence: TGTGCCAGCAGTTTCGGCCGGTCGCGGATGGGAGGCCGAAACTATGGCTACACCTTC.

J is TRBJ1-3 and V is TRBV2; D call uncertain. Germline values: CDR1 SNHLY, CDR2 FYNNEI. The length of the CDR3 is 16 residues. The V end lost 6 bases, the J end lost 1 base, and 16 bases lay between the germline ends. The CDR3 spells CASSNQDEGSGNTIYF. In DNA, the CDR3 is TGTGCCAGCAGCAATCAGGACGAGGGATCTGGAAACACCATATATTTT.

The chain joins TRBV4-2 to TRBJ2-7, with a possible D match to TRBD1 (6 bases). CDR1 is LGHNA, CDR2 YNFKEQ, per germline. Trimming pared 1 base from V and 2 bases from J, leaving 12 bases between. CDR3 length: 15 residues. The CDR3: CASSQGRDKAYEQYF. CDR3 sequence (DNA): TGTGCCAGCAGCCAAGGCCGGGACAAAGCCTACGAGCAGTACTTC.

The chain uses TRBV27 and TRBJ1-6; 8 bases match TRBD1. Germline V gene sequence: CDR1 MNHEY, CDR2 SMNVEV (reference sequence). V was pared by 2 bases and J by 6 bases, with 6 bases of the junction left unmatched. CDR3 size: 16 residues. The CDR3 nucleotides read TGTGCCAGCAGTTTAAGACCGGACAGGGTTAATTCACCCCTCCACTTT. Translation gives CASSLRPDRVNSPLHF.

The V call is TRBV7-9, the J call TRBJ2-7; TRBD2 is a possible D gene (6 bases). Deletions cut 1 base from V and 3 bases from J, with 13 bases between. This CDR3 is 15 amino acids long. Germline CDR1 and CDR2: SEHNR and FQNEAQ (reference sequence). The CDR3: CASSLGDGRGYEQYF. CDR3 nucleotide sequence: TGTGCCAGCAGCTTAGGGGACGGGAGAGGCTACGAGCAGTACTTC.

The rearrangement joins TRBV19 to TRBJ2-1; 11 bases are shared with TRBD2. The germline V gene has CDR1 LNHDA and CDR2 SQIVND (reference sequence). This CDR3 has 15 amino acids. Trimming took 1 base from V and 8 from J; bases not matched to a gene: 4. The CDR3 here is CASSIVAGGIDEQFF. The CDR3 DNA is TGTGCCAGTAGTATAGTAGCGGGAGGGATCGATGAGCAGTTCTTC.

The chain is built from TRBV6-6 and TRBJ2-1, with 12 bases matching TRBD2. The junction had 26 bases not matched to a gene; V was cut back by 6 bases and J by 8 bases. Germline V gives CDR1 MNHNY, CDR2 SVGAGI (reference sequence). The CDR3 is made up of 21 amino acids. The CDR3 nucleotides are TGTGCCAGCAGCCGAGTCCCACTCTTGACTAGCGGGAGCCAGAGTAGTCATGAGCAGTTCTTC. Amino acids: CASSRVPLLTSGSQSSHEQFF.

The chain has TRBV7-9 and TRBJ1-3, with 7 bases identical to TRBD1. V was clipped by 5 bases and J by 2 bases; unmatched bases: 6. Germline CDR1 SEHNR, CDR2 FQNEAQ (reference sequence). The CDR3 covers 15 residues. Here the CDR3 DNA reads TGTGCCAGCAGCCCTTTGACAGGGACTGGAAACACCATATATTTT. Its protein product is CASSPLTGTGNTIYF.